The 11 T cell receptor beta chains below were found in one sample sequenced in a study of T-cell memory formation after mild COVID-19. Via MiXCR, TCRdb re-called the 5' RACE reads, giving one row per CDR3 protein. The sample records more than 300,000 distinct CDR3 sequences, around 15% being singletons. The sample was PBMCs or a T cell subset sorted from them (not recorded which). The receptors come from a man between 18 and 35 years old who had mild COVID-19 (a few samples of this study predate the infection). Cell type and time point are not known.

This clonotype has just one count. The chain employs TRBV7-2 and TRBJ2-3; 9 nucleotides align to TRBD2. From germline, CDR1 is SGHTA and CDR2 FQGNSA. This CDR3 has 16 amino acids. Germline trimming cut 0 bases from V and 4 bases from J; bases unmatched to any gene: 5. This CDR3 is CASSLAGGGAPDTQYF. CDR3 coding DNA: TGTGCCAGCAGCTTAGCTGGCGGGGGGGCTCCAGATACGCAGTATTTT.

The chain links TRBV19 to TRBJ1-2, with D unresolved. Germline CDR1 LNHDA, CDR2 SQIVND (reference sequence). Trimming shortened V by 10 bases and J by 4 bases, and 16 bases separated the two germline ends. CDR3 length: 13 amino acids. DNA of the CDR3: TGTGCCACTCGCCCCACAGAGACCTATGGCTACACCTTC. Its protein product is CATRPTETYGYTF.

This clonotype showed up just a few times. The chain combines TRBV7-3 with TRBJ1-2; a possible D gene is TRBD1 (5 bases). Trimming took off 3 bases at V and 6 bases at J, with 17 bases between the two ends. Looked up from germline, CDR1 is SGHTA and CDR2 is FQGTGA. The CDR3 is 15 residues long. Here the CDR3 reads CASSLLAGTFDGYTF. In nucleotides, the CDR3 is TGTGCCAGCAGCTTGCTAGCCGGGACCTTCGATGGCTACACCTTC.

This clonotype was found a few times. V is TRBV20-1 and J is TRBJ1-1; tentatively, D is TRBD1 (6 bases). The CDR3 is 13 residues long. Looked up from germline, CDR1 is DFQATT and CDR2 is SNEGSKA (reference sequence). V dropped 6 bases and J dropped 2 bases, with 13 bases sitting between them. CDR3 sequence: CSAKRDTNTEAFF. The DNA of the CDR3 is TGCAGTGCAAAAAGGGACACTAACACTGAAGCTTTCTTT.

This clonotype was counted at least ten times. The chain employs TRBV6-5 and TRBJ2-7; unclear D gene. Trimming took off 10 bases at V and 0 bases at J, with 7 bases between the two ends. CDR1 and CDR2 from the germline V gene are MNHEY and SVGAGI. This CDR3 region has 11 residues. The CDR3 DNA sequence: TGTGCCACCCGGAGCTCCTACGAGCAGTACTTC. It translates to CATRSSYEQYF.

This clonotype was detected many times. This chain joins TRBV28 and TRBJ2-5, with D possibly TRBD1 on 6 matching bases. The V end lost 5 bases, the J end lost 4 bases, and 17 bases lay between the germline ends. Germline CDR1 reads MDHEN; CDR2 reads SYDVKM. The CDR3 extends over 15 amino acids. CDR3 DNA: TGTGCCAGCAGTCTGAGGGCAGGGGCTGGAGAGACCCAGTACTTC. It codes for CASSLRAGAGETQYF.

The rearrangement links TRBV6-1 to TRBJ1-5, with D possibly being TRBD1 (5 bases). The length of the CDR3 is 16 residues. Germline CDR1 MNHNS, CDR2 SASEGT. V dropped 2 bases and J dropped 6 bases, with 17 bases sitting between them. Written as DNA, the CDR3 is TGTGCCAGCAGTGAAATTGGGAGGGGCGGCAGTCAGCCCCAGCATTTT. Translating it yields CASSEIGRGGSQPQHF.

The chain uses TRBV20-1 and TRBJ2-1, with D tentatively TRBD2 (6 bases). This CDR3 contains 13 residues. Germline values: CDR1 DFQATT, CDR2 SNEGSKA (reference sequence). Trimming removed 6 bases at V and 1 base at J, with 10 bases between. The CDR3 is CSAGGLSYNEQFF. The CDR3 DNA follows: TGCAGTGCGGGTGGACTATCCTACAATGAGCAGTTCTTC.

This clonotype was observed at least ten times. At one end, the junction sequence differs from germline, possibly due to a read error. The genes are TRBV5-1 and TRBJ2-5, with D maybe TRBD1 (5 bases). Per germline, CDR1 SGHRS and CDR2 YFSETQ. The CDR3 extends over 12 amino acids. CDR3 coding DNA: TGCGCCAGCAGCCACACACTGGACACGATTGTCTTC. It yields the protein CASSHTLDTIVF.

This clonotype has at least ten counts. The chain employs TRBV11-1 and TRBJ2-1, with D possibly TRBD1 on 6 matching bases. The CDR3 totals 14 residues. The germline V gene encodes CDR1 SGHAT and CDR2 FQDESV (reference sequence). V was trimmed by 2 bases and J by 4 bases, leaving 9 bases between them. The CDR3 DNA is TGTGCCAGCAGCTTACTGGACAGTTACAATGAGCAGTTCTTC. Translation: CASSLLDSYNEQFF.

This clonotype has ten or more counts. This chain connects TRBV6-6 to TRBJ1-1, with D possibly being TRBD1 (5 bases). Germline V gene sequence: CDR1 MNHNY, CDR2 SVGAGI (reference sequence). The CDR3 is 15 residues long. Trimming stripped 0 bases from V and 6 bases from J, with 14 bases between. CDR3 loop: CASSYSQGIGSEAFF. The DNA for the CDR3 is TGTGCCAGCAGTTACTCGCAGGGAATCGGCTCTGAAGCTTTCTTT.